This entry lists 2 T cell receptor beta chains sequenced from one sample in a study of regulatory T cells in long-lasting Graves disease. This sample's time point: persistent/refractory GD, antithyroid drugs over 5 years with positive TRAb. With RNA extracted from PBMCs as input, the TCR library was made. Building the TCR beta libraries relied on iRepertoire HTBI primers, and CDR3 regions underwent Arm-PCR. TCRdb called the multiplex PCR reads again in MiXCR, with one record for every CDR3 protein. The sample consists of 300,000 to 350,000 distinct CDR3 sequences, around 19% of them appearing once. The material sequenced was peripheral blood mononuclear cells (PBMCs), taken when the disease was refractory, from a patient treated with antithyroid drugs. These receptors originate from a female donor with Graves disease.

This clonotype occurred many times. Here the CDR3 reads CAWSHSGTVNQPQHF. The CDR3 coding sequence is TGTGCCTGGAGTCATTCCGGGACGGTAAATCAGCCCCAGCATTTT. The chain joins TRBV30 to TRBJ1-5; a possible D gene is TRBD1 (5 bases). CDR3 length equals 15 residues. CDR1 and CDR2 (germline): GTSNPN, SVGIG (reference sequence). The V end lost 2 bases, the J end lost 4 bases, and 15 bases lay between the germline ends. Complete variable domain (other parts from reference TRBV30 and TRBJ1-5): SQTIHQWPATLVQPVGSPLSLECTVEGTSNPNLYWYRQAAGRGLQLLFYSVGIGQISSEVPQNLSASRPQDRQFILSSKKLLLSDSGFYLCAWSHSGTVNQPQHFGDGTRLSIL.

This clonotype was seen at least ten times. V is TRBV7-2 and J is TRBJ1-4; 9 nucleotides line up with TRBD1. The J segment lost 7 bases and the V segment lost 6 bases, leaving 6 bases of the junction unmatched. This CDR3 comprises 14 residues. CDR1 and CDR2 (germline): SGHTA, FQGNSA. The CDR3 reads CASSKTGGREKLFF. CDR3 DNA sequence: TGTGCCAGCAGTAAGACAGGGGGGCGTGAAAAACTGTTTTTT.